The 25 T cell receptor beta chains presented below share a single source sample, sequenced in a study of blood T cell repertoires in COVID-19. TCRdb's copy holds only in-frame clones and misses some; the assay was immunoSEQ multiplex PCR. Among some 38,000 clones, around four fifths were seen once, and the ten largest hold around 4.9%. Specimen: peripheral blood. These TCRs come from a man aged 45-60 years with active COVID-19.

J is TRBJ1-1 and V is TRBV11-3; no definite D call. From germline, CDR1 is SGHNT and CDR2 YENEEA. The CDR3 has 13 amino acids. The V gene lost 2 bases and the J gene lost 1 base, with 5 bases spanning the gap. The CDR3 region has the DNA TGTGCCAGCAGCTTATCAGGGAACACTGAAGCTTTCTTT. It specifies CASSLSGNTEAFF.

This clone showed up just once. The chain has TRBV28 and TRBJ1-2; the D is unclear. The V and J ends lost 3 bases and 2 bases respectively, with 7 bases between them. The CDR3 sequence is 13 residues long. Germline V CDR1 and CDR2: MDHEN, SYDVKM. CDR3 region: CASSFSRNYGYTF. CDR3 nucleotide sequence: TGTGCCAGCAGTTTTAGTCGGAACTATGGCTACACCTTC.

In its sample, this clone was seen once. This chain links TRBV6-2 or TRBV6-3 with TRBJ2-7; 7 nucleotides align to TRBD1. The length of the CDR3 is 14 residues. J lost 2 bases, V lost 2 bases, and 3 bases had no gene match. Looked up from germline, CDR1 is MNHEY and CDR2 is SVGEGT. CDR3 protein: CASSYGTAAYEQYF. The CDR3 DNA sequence: TGTGCCAGCAGTTACGGGACAGCCGCCTACGAGCAGTACTTC.

The chain uses TRBV6-5 and TRBJ2-5, with unresolved D. This CDR3 is 15 amino acids long. Trimming stripped 6 bases from V and 5 bases from J, with 19 bases between. Looked up from germline, CDR1 is MNHEY and CDR2 is SVGAGI. The CDR3 reads CASSSISGLRETQYF. The CDR3 DNA reads as TGTGCCAGCAGCTCCATCTCGGGTCTGCGGGAGACCCAGTACTTC.

This chain joins TRBV13 and TRBJ1-4, with 8 bases identical to TRBD1. This CDR3 is built from 16 residues. Germline V lookup: CDR1 PRHDT, CDR2 FYEKMQ (reference sequence). The trim removed 6 bases at V and 5 bases at J, leaving 11 bases unmatched. The CDR3 sequence is CASRFTTDRENEKLFF. CDR3 nucleotides: TGTGCCAGCAGATTTACCACGGACAGGGAAAATGAAAAACTGTTTTTT.

The chain employs TRBV7-9 and TRBJ2-5, with 7 bases fitting TRBD2. The CDR3 loop spans 12 amino acids. CDR1 and CDR2 from the germline V gene are SEHNR and FQNEAQ (reference sequence). Trimming at V came to 5 bases and at J to 7 bases, leaving 4 bases not matched to a gene. The DNA for the CDR3 is TGTGCCAGCAGCCCTACGGGGGGGACCCAGTACTTC. This encodes CASSPTGGTQYF.

CDR3 loop: CASRARGRNTEAFF. CDR3 bases: TGTGCCAGCAGGGCGCGGGGCAGAAACACTGAAGCTTTCTTT. V is TRBV6-5 and J is TRBJ1-1; a weak D match, TRBD1 (5 bases). Trimming stripped 6 bases from V and 2 bases from J, with 13 bases between. This CDR3 has 14 amino acids. CDR1 is MNHEY and CDR2 is SVGAGI in the germline V gene.

The chain joins TRBV10-2 to TRBJ2-3, with 7 nucleotides matching TRBD2. J lost 1 base, V lost 2 bases, and 3 bases had no gene match. The CDR3 covers 15 residues. Per the germline V gene, CDR1 is WSHSY and CDR2 is SAAADI. The CDR3 loop reads CASSERGRGTDTQYF. CDR3 DNA: TGCGCCAGCAGTGAGAGAGGGAGGGGCACAGATACGCAGTATTTT.

This sequence joins TRBV5-1 and TRBJ2-5; tentative D call: TRBD2 (6 bases). Trimming shortened V by 4 bases and J by 4 bases, and 11 bases separated the two germline ends. Germline assignment: CDR1 SGHRS and CDR2 YFSETQ. This CDR3 has 13 residues. CDR3 sequence (DNA): TGCGCCAGCAGCCCGGGGGTCCCAGAGACCCAGTACTTC. It specifies CASSPGVPETQYF.

This rearrangement joins TRBV5-4 to TRBJ2-7; 8 bases are shared with TRBD1. In germline, CDR1 is SGHNT, CDR2 YYREEE (reference sequence). Trimming took 4 bases from V and 10 from J; bases not matched to a gene: 16. This CDR3 contains 15 residues. CDR3 amino acids: CASSPGFGQGSYQYF. The DNA of the CDR3 is TGTGCCAGCAGCCCAGGTTTCGGACAGGGATCGTATCAGTACTTC.

The genes are TRBV14 and TRBJ2-2, with 7 bases fitting TRBD2. The CDR3 extends over 16 amino acids. The ends lost 4 bases at V and 5 bases at J; junction bases unmatched: 10. The V gene's germline CDR1 is SGHDN and CDR2 FVKESK. DNA for the CDR3: TGTGCCAGCAGCCGGTACGCCGGGGGGTGGACCGGGGAGCTGTTTTTT. It codes for CASSRYAGGWTGELFF.

The CDR3 DNA reads TGCGCCAGCAGCTTGGCTTCGCGACAGGGTTCTGGGACCCAGTACTTC. Its translation: CASSLASRQGSGTQYF. The chain employs TRBV5-1 and TRBJ2-5; 7 bases line up with TRBD1. V lost 0 bases and J lost 7; bases outside the gene matches: 12. The germline V gene has CDR1 SGHRS and CDR2 YFSETQ. This CDR3 has 16 amino acids.

The V gene is TRBV9, the J gene TRBJ2-7, with D possibly TRBD1 on 5 matching bases. Germline V gives CDR1 SGDLS, CDR2 YYNGEE. V lost 4 bases and J 0 bases, leaving 11 bases between the germline ends. This CDR3 comprises 14 residues. The CDR3, as DNA: TGTGCCAGCAGCAAGACAGTCCCCTCCTACGAGCAGTACTTC. This translates into CASSKTVPSYEQYF.

The chain links TRBV4-3 to TRBJ1-3, with D tentatively TRBD1 (6 bases). This CDR3 has 15 residues. Germline lookup yields CDR1 LGHNA and CDR2 YSLEER. With 1 base removed from V and 3 bases from J, the gap between germline ends came to 10 bases. The chain's CDR3 is CASSQVWTVGNTIYF. The CDR3 coding sequence is TGCGCCAGCAGCCAAGTGTGGACAGTTGGAAACACCATATATTTT.

The chain has TRBV10-1 and TRBJ2-7; 9 bases are a match to TRBD1. CDR1 and CDR2 from the germline V gene are WNHNN and SYGVQD (reference sequence). The V segment lost 2 bases and the J segment 3 bases; nucleotides outside the gene matches: 5. This CDR3 spans 15 amino acids. CDR3 sequence (DNA): TGCGCCAGCAGTGAGACGGGACAGGGTAACTACGAGCAGTACTTC. This codes for CASSETGQGNYEQYF.

This chain joins TRBV25-1 and TRBJ1-1; D uncertain. Per the germline V gene, CDR1 is MGHDK and CDR2 is SYGVNS. Deletions cut 7 bases from V and 1 base from J, with 10 bases between. The length of the CDR3 is 13 residues. DNA of the CDR3: TGTGCCAGCACCCAAGCCTCGAACACTGAAGCTTTCTTT. Its protein product is CASTQASNTEAFF.

The rearrangement uses TRBV6-1 and TRBJ1-2; D remains ambiguous. The CDR3 spans 14 residues. Per the germline V gene, CDR1 is MNHNS and CDR2 is SASEGT. Trimming left V 1 base short and J 4 bases short, with 10 bases between. In DNA, the CDR3 is TGTGCCAGCAGTGAAGGGGTCCGACTCTATGGCTACACCTTC. Amino acid sequence: CASSEGVRLYGYTF.

The V gene is TRBV10-3, the J gene TRBJ2-5; 7 positions match TRBD2. Looked up from germline, CDR1 is ENHRY and CDR2 is SYGVKD. The CDR3 sequence is 15 residues long. V was clipped by 4 bases and J by 4 bases; unmatched bases: 9. CDR3 sequence reads: CAISGPVAGVETQYF. The CDR3 DNA is TGTGCCATCAGTGGTCCGGTGGCGGGGGTAGAGACCCAGTACTTC.

A single count supports this clone. The rearrangement joins TRBV7-6 to TRBJ2-1, with TRBD2 matching over 8 bases. Germline V gene sequence: CDR1 SGHVS, CDR2 FNYEAQ. The V and J ends lost 0 bases and 4 bases, in that order; junction bases with no gene match: 11. This CDR3 contains 18 residues. The CDR3 DNA sequence: TGTGCCAGCAGCTTAGCGTTTTTCACTAGCGGAATATACAATGAGCAGTTCTTC. As protein: CASSLAFFTSGIYNEQFF.

This clone was detected a few times. This chain uses TRBV7-9 with TRBJ1-6; tentatively, D is TRBD1 (5 bases). Germline values: CDR1 SEHNR, CDR2 FQNEAQ (reference sequence). V shed 1 base and J shed 6 bases, with 19 bases lying between them. This CDR3 contains 18 residues. CDR3 nucleotides: TGTGCCAGCAGCTTAGGGGACCCTGGAGGGATACGTAATTCACCCCTCCACTTT. Its protein product is CASSLGDPGGIRNSPLHF.

The chain recombines TRBV28 with TRBJ1-1; D might be TRBD1 (6 bases). The CDR3 runs 14 residues. CDR1 is MDHEN and CDR2 is SYDVKM in the germline V gene. V gave up 5 bases and J gave up 5 bases, with 15 bases separating them. In nucleotides, the CDR3 is TGTGCCAGCAGTCGAACAGGGCTAGGGACTGAAGCTTTCTTT. It specifies CASSRTGLGTEAFF. Together with reference TRBV28 and TRBJ1-1, the CDR3 gives the full variable domain: DVKVTQSSRYLVKRTGEKVFLECVQDMDHENMFWYRQDPGLGLRLIYFSYDVKMKEKGDIPEGYSVSREKKERFSLILESASTNQTSMYLCASSRTGLGTEAFFGQGTRLTVV.

V and J are TRBV21-1 and TRBJ2-6; TRBD1 is the table's D call and was not checked against the DNA. TRBV21-1 is assigned pseudogene status. CDR3 size: 19 residues. The CDR3: CASSIPLRDRGAWANVLTF. The CDR3 DNA reads TGTGCCAGCAGCATCCCCCTTCGGGACAGGGGGGCCTGGGCCAACGTCCTGACTTTC.

This clone has more than one count but fewer than ten. V usage is TRBV4-3 and J usage is TRBJ2-3, with 8 bases fitting TRBD2. Germline CDR1 and CDR2: LGHNA and YSLEER. CDR3 size: 15 residues. Trimming at V came to 0 bases and at J to 6 bases, leaving 5 bases not matched to a gene. CDR3 nucleotide sequence: TGCGCCAGCAGCCAAGATACGGGGACTAGGGATACGCAGTATTTT. Translated: CASSQDTGTRDTQYF.

The genes are TRBV6-5 and TRBJ2-7; no clear D. Trimming removed 5 bases at V and 4 bases at J, with 3 bases between. This CDR3 is built from 10 residues. Germline loops: CDR1 MNHEY, CDR2 SVGAGI. The CDR3 spells CASSQYEQYF. As DNA, the CDR3 is TGTGCCAGCAGTCAATACGAGCAGTACTTC.

The CDR3 sequence is CASSGPGQAVPYEQYF. The DNA of the CDR3 is TGCGCCAGCAGCGGACCGGGACAGGCCGTTCCCTACGAGCAGTACTTC. This sequence joins TRBV5-1 and TRBJ2-7; 8 positions match TRBD1. There are 16 residues in the CDR3. Germline lookup yields CDR1 SGHRS and CDR2 YFSETQ. After removal of 4 bases from V and 2 bases from J, the junction contained 11 bases not matched to a gene.